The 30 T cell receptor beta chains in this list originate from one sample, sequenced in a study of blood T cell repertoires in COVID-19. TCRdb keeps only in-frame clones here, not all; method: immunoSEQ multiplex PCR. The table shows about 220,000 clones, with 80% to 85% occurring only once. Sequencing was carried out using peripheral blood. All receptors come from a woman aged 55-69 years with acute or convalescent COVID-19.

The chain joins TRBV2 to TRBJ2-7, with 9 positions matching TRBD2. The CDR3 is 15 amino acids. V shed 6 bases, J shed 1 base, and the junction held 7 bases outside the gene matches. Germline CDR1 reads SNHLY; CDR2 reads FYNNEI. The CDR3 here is CASRQETSGSYEQYF. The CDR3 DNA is TGTGCCAGCAGGCAAGAGACTAGCGGATCCTACGAGCAGTACTTC.

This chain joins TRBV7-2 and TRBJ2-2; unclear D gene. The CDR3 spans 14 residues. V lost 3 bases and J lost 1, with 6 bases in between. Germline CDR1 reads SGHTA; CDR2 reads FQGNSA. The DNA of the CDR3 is TGTGCCAGCAGCTTTCTTAGGAACACCGGGGAGCTGTTTTTT. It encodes CASSFLRNTGELFF.

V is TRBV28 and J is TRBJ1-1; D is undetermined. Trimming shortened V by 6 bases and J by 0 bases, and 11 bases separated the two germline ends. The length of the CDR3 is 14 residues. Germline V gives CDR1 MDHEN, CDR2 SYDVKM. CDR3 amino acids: CASRARRMNTEAFF. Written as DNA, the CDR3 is TGTGCCAGCAGAGCCCGGCGGATGAACACTGAAGCTTTCTTT.

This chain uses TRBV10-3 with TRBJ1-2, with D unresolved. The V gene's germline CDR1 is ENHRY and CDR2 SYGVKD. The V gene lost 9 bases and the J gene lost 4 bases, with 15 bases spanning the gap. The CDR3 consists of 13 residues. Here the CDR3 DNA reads TGTGCCATTTCCCAAAGCGGGTTCTATGGCTACACCTTC. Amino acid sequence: CAISQSGFYGYTF.

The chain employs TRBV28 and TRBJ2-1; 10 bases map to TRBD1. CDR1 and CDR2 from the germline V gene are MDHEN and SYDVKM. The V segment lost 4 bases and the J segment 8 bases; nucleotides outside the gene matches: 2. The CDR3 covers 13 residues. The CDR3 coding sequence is TGTGCCAGCAGTTCGGGACAGGGGCATGAGCAGTTCTTC. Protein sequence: CASSSGQGHEQFF.

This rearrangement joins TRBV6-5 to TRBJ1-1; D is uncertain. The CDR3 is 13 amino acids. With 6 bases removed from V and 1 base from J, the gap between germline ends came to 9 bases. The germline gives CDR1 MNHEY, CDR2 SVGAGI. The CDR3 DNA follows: TGTGCCAGCAGAAGGAGTCGGAACACTGAAGCTTTCTTT. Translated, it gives CASRRSRNTEAFF.

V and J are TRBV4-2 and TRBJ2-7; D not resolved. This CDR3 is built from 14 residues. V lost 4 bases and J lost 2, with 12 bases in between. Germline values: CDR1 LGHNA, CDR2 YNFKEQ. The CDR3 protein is CASSPTGTTYEQYF. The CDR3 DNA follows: TGTGCCAGCAGCCCGACTGGAACAACCTACGAGCAGTACTTC.

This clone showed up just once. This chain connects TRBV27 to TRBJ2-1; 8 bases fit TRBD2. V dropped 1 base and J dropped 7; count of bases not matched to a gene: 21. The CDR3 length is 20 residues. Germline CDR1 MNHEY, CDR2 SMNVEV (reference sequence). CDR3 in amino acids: CASSLLSGGGGIAGKNEQFF. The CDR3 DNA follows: TGTGCCAGCAGTTTATTGAGCGGGGGCGGGGGGATAGCGGGGAAGAATGAGCAGTTCTTC.

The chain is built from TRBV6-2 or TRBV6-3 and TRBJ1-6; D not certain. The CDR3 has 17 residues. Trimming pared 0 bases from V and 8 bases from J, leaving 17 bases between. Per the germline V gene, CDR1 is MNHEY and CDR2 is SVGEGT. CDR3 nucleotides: TGTGCCAGCAGTTACTCGAGCGGATCAACTGTCCATTCACCCCTCCACTTT. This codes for CASSYSSGSTVHSPLHF.

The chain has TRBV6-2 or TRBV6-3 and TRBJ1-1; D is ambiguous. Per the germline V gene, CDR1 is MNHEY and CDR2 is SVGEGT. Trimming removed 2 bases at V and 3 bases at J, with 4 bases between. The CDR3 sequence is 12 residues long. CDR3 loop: CASSYRYTEAFF. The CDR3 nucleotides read TGTGCCAGCAGTTACCGGTACACTGAAGCTTTCTTT.

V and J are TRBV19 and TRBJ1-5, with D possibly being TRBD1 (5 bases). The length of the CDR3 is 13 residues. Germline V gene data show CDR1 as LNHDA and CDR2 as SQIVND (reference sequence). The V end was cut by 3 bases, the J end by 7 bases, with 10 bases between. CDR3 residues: CASSIQGGQPQHF. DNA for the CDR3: TGTGCCAGTAGTATCCAGGGAGGCCAGCCCCAGCATTTT.

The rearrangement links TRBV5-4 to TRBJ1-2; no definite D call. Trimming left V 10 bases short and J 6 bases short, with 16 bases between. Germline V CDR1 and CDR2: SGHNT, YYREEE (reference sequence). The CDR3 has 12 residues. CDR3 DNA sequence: TGTGCCGCGGGATTCGCGGGGAATGGCTACACCTTC. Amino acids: CAAGFAGNGYTF.

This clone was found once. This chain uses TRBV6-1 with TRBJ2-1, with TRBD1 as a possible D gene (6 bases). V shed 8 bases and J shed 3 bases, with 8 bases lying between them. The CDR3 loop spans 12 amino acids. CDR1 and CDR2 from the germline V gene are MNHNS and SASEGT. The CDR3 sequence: CASGGLYNEQFF. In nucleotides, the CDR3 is TGTGCCAGCGGGGGCCTCTACAATGAGCAGTTCTTC.

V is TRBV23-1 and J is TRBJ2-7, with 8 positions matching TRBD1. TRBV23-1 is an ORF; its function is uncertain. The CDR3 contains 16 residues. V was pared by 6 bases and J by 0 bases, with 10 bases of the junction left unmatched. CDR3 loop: CASSQRSTGVSYEQYF. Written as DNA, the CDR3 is TGCGCCAGCAGCCAGCGATCGACAGGGGTCTCCTACGAGCAGTACTTC.

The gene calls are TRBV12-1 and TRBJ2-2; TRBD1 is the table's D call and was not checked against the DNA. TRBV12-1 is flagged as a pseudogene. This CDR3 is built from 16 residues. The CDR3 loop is CASSCPGDNNTGELFF. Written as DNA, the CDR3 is TGTGCCAGCAGCTGCCCCGGGGACAATAACACCGGGGAGCTGTTTTTT.

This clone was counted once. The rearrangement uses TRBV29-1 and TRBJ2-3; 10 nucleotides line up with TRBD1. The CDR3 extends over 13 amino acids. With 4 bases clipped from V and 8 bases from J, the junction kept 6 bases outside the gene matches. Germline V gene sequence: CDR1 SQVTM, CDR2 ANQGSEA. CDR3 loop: CSVGDRGPGTQYF. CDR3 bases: TGCAGCGTTGGGGACAGGGGACCGGGTACGCAGTATTTT.

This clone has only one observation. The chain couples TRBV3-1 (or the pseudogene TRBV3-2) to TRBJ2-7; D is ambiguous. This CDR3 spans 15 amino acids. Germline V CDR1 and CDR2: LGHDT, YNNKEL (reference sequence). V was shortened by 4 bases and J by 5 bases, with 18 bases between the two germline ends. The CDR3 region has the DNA TGTGCCAGCAGCCGAGACACGGTTCCAGGTAACGAGCAGTACTTC. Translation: CASSRDTVPGNEQYF.

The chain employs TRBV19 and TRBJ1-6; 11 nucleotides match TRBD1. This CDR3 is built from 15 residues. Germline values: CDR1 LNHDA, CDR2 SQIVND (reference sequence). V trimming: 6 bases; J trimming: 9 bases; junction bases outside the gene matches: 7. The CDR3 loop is CASRRSGTGGSPLHF. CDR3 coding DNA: TGTGCCAGTAGACGTTCCGGGACAGGGGGTTCACCCCTCCACTTT.

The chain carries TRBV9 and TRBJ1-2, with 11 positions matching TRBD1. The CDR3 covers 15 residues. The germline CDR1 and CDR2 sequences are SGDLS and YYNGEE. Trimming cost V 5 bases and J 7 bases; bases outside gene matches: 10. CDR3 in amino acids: CASSGTGTGGFGYTF. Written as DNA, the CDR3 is TGTGCCAGCAGTGGAACCGGGACAGGGGGTTTTGGCTACACCTTC.

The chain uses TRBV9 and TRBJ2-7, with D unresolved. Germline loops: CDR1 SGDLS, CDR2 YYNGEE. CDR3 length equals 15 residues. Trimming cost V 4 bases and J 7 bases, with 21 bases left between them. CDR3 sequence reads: CASSSQALPGGEQYF. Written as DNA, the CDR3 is TGTGCCAGCAGCTCCCAGGCCCTCCCAGGTGGGGAGCAGTACTTC.

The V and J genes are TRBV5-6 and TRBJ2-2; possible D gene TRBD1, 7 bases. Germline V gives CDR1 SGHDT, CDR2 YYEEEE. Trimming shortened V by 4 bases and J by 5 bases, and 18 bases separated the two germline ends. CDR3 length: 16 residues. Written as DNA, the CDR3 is TGTGCCAGCAGCGGGATACAGGGGAGGAAAACCGGGGAGCTGTTTTTT. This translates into CASSGIQGRKTGELFF.

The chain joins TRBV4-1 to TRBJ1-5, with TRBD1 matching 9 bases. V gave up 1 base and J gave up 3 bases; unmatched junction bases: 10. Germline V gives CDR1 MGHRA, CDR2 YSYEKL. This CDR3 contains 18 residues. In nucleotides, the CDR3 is TGCGCCAGCAGCCAAGTATTCCTAACAGGGGGCTCCAATCAGCCCCAGCATTTT. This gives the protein CASSQVFLTGGSNQPQHF.

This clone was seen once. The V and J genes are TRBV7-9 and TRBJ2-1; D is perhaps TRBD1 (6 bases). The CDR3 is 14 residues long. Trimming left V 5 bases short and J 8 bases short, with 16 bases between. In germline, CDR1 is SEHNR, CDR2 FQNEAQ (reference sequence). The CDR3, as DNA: TGTGCCAGCAGCGCCGTTGGAGCAGGGGATGAGCAGTTCTTC. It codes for CASSAVGAGDEQFF.

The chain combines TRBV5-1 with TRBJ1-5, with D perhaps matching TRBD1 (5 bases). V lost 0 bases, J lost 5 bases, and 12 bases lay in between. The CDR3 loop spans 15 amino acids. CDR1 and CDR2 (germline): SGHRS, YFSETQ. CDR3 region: CASSLEGLKYQPQHF. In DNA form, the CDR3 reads TGCGCCAGCAGCTTGGAGGGACTGAAGTATCAGCCCCAGCATTTT.

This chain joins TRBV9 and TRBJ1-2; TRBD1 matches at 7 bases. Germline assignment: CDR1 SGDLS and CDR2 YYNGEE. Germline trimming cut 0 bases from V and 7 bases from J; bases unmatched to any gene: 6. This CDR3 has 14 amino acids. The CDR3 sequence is CASSVAEQGGGYTF. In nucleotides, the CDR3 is TGTGCCAGCAGCGTAGCTGAGCAGGGGGGTGGCTACACCTTC. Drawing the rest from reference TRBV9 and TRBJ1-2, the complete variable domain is DSGVTQTPKHLITATGQRVTLRCSPRSGDLSVYWYQQSLDQGLQFLIQYYNGEERAKGNILERFSAQQFPDLHSELNLSSLELGDSALYFCASSVAEQGGGYTFGSGTRLTVV.

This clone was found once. The CDR3 is CASGLGQGEETQYF. The CDR3 coding sequence is TGTGCTAGTGGTTTGGGCCAGGGGGAAGAGACCCAGTACTTC. The V call is TRBV12-5, the J call TRBJ2-5, with TRBD1 matching 7 bases. The V segment lost 1 base and the J segment 3 bases; nucleotides outside the gene matches: 2. The germline V gene encodes CDR1 LGHNT and CDR2 FRNRAP. CDR3 length: 14 residues.

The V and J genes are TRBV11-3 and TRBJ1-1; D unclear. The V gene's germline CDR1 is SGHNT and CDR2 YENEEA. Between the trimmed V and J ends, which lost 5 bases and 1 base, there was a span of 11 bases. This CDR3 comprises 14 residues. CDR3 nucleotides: TGTGCCAGCAGCCAAAAAGGGAGGAACACTGAAGCTTTCTTT. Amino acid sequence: CASSQKGRNTEAFF. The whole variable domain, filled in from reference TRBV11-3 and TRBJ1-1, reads EAGVVQSPRYKIIEKKQPVAFWCNPISGHNTLYWYLQNLGQGPELLIRYENEEAVDDSQLPKDRFSAERLKGVDSTLKIQPAELGDSAVYLCASSQKGRNTEAFFGQGTRLTVV.

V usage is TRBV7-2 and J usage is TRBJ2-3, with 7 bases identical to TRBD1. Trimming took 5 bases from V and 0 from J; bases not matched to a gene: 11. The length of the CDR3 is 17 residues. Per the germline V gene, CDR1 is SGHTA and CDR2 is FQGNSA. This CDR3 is CASSPRGGTDSTDTQYF. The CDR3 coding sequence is TGTGCCAGCAGCCCGAGGGGTGGGACAGATAGCACAGATACGCAGTATTTT.

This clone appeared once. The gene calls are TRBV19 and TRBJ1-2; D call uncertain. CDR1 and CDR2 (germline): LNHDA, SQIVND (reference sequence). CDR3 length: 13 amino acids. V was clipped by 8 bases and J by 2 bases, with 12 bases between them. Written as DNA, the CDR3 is TGTGCCAGTCAATGGGAGAGCAACTATGGCTACACCTTC. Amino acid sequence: CASQWESNYGYTF.

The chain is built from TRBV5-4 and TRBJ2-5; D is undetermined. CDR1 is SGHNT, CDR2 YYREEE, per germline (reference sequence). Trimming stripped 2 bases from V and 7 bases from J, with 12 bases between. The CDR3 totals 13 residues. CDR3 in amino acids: CASSFPSGGTQYF. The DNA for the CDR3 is TGTGCCAGCAGCTTCCCTTCTGGCGGGACCCAGTACTTC.